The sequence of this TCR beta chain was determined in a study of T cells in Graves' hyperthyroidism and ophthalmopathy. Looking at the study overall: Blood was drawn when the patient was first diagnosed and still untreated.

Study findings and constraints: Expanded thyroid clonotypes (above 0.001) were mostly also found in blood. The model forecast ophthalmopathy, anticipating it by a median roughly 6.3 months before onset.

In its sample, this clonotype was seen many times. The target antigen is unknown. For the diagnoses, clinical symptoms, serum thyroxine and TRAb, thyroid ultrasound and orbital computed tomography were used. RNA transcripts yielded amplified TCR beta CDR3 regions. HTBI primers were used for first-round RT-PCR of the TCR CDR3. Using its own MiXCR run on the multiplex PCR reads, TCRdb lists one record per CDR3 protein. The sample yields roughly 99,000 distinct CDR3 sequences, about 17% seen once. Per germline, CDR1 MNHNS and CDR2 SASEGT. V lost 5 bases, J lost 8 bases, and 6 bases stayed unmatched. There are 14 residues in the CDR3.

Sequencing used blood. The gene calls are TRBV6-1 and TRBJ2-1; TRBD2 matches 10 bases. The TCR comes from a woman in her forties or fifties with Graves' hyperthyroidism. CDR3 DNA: TGTGCCAGCAGTTTAGGACTAGCGGTGGATGAGCAGTTCTTC. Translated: CASSLGLAVDEQFF.